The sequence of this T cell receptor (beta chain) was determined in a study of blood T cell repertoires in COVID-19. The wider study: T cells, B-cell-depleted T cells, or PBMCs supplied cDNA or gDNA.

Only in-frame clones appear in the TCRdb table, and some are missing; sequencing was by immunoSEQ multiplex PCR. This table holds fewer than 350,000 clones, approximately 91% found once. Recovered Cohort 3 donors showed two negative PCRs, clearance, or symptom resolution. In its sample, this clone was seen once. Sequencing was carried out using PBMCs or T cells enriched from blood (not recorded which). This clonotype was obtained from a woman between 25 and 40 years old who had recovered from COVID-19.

CDR3 in DNA: TGTGCCAGCAGTTACAGGGGGCTCTATCAGCCCCAGCATTTT. It translates to CASSYRGLYQPQHF. This chain joins TRBV27 and TRBJ1-5, with 9 bases matching TRBD1. The germline V gene has CDR1 MNHEY and CDR2 SMNVEV (reference sequence). The CDR3 runs to 14 residues. J lost 5 bases, V lost 4 bases, and 3 bases had no gene match.